This record covers a single T cell receptor beta chain. Its antigen has not been determined. Nothing much larger sits one base from this clone, and base qualities are not available. What this sample's treatment or condition label stands for: live attenuated yellow fever vaccine strain. A standard Ficoll-Paque protocol was used to isolate PBMCs from peripheral blood. CD4 and CD8 T-cell fractions were isolated with Dynabeads CD4 and CD8 positive selection kits. TriZol was used to extract RNA from bulk PBMCs, from CD4 and CD8 fractions, and from dextramer-positive and dextramer-negative fractions. TCR cDNA was made using 5'RACE template switching, a step that added a universal primer site and unique molecular identifiers. cDNA synthesis was primed from both the TCR alpha and TCR beta constant segments. Libraries were amplified in two PCR steps, with sample barcodes and sequencing adapters added in the second step. Sequencing of libraries was performed on Illumina HiSeq 2500 (2x100 bp) or NovaSeq (2x150 bp). Regarding the original processing steps: Reads were demultiplexed and collapsed into UMI consensus sequences with MIGEC, and V(D)J alignment was performed with MiXCR. Vaccine-responding clonotypes were defined with edgeR using replicate PBMC samples, requiring FDR below 0.01 and a log2 fold change above 5 up to day 15. CD4 or CD8 identity was assigned to each bulk clonotype according to whether the clonotype was present at higher abundance in the sequenced CD4 repertoire or the sequenced CD8 repertoire. TCRdb ran its own pipeline on the public reads, namely fastp trimming at Q25 and MiXCR clone calling, and kept in-frame beta chains. Entries are consolidated by CDR3 protein sequence, retaining the most common genes and DNA. These V and J calls derive from TCRdb rather than the authors' analysis. Counted in this sample were approximately 110,000 distinct CDR3 sequences; roughly 8.4% of them appeared once. Roughly 23% of the sample is in the top ten clones.

This specimen comes from a study of T cells after yellow fever vaccination (dated by TCRdb to the late 2010s). The study in broad terms: Libraries from fractions with low cell numbers were prepared with the SMART-Seq v4 Ultra Low Input RNA kit. To track T-cell clones before and after primary and booster YFV17D yellow fever vaccination, bulk TCR alpha and beta repertoires were sequenced longitudinally. Two healthy male donors, one aged 18 to 29 and one aged 30 to 40 years, were included in the cohort. Blood was collected at multiple timepoints before and after primary and secondary immunization, and bulk PBMC replicates and cell subsets were isolated. General study outcomes and caveats: Because abundant contaminating clonotypes from the bulk population could be contained in FACS-sorted repertoires, computational filtering was required. Because the study included only a couple of donors, the extent to which the findings can be generalized is limited. Compared with the primary T-cell response, the secondary T-cell response was weaker but faster, peaking on day 5 rather than day 15. A small share of clonotypes was detected in both CD4 and CD8 compartments, with the overlap likely arising from convergent recombination. After the booster, most of the clones that had expanded following primary vaccination were detected again (just under 97% of CD4 and around 90% of CD8), which suggests that memory was broadly maintained.

From V the trimming removes 0 bases and from J it removes 2 bases, while the gene matches leave 7 bases of the junction unaccounted for. Per the germline V gene, LGHNA is the CDR1 and YSLEER is the CDR2. The CDR3 covers 16 residues, taking in both the cysteine and the phenylalanine. Only the CDR3 portion is preserved as DNA: 48 bases, with reading frame beginning at the first base. The chain employs TRBV4-3 and TRBJ2-7, with 7 bases in between that match TRBD1. This receptor was taken from a man aged 30-40 years who received the YFV17D yellow fever vaccine. The material was CD8+ T cells sorted from PBMCs, obtained 45 days after the yellow fever booster vaccination. The CDR3 corresponds to CASSQDKGATPYEQYF. The nucleotides are TGCGCCAGCAGCCAAGATAAGGGGGCCACCCCCTACGAGCAGTACTTC.